This entry lists 5 T cell receptor beta chains sequenced from one sample in a study of graft-versus-host responses after intestinal transplantation. Profiling relied on immunoSEQ multiplex PCR, and the TCRdb table lists in-frame clones only, not all of them. This table has about 17,000 clones, roughly 80% appearing once. Tissue from the graft was processed to free its intraepithelial and lamina propria lymphocytes. The starting material was ileum tissue, obtained about 430 days after intestinal transplant. The receptors come from a human patient who received an intestinal transplant, so some T cells may come from the graft donor.

Only one count was recorded for this clone. V usage is TRBV19 and J usage is TRBJ2-7, with D possibly being TRBD1 (6 bases). Germline CDR1 is LNHDA and CDR2 is SQIVND (reference sequence). CDR3 size: 13 residues. Trimming pared 4 bases from V and 3 bases from J, leaving 10 bases between. The CDR3 protein is CASSTDRHYEQYF. In nucleotides, the CDR3 is TGTGCCAGTAGTACGGACAGACACTACGAGCAGTACTTC.

Comments on this clone: The junction does not match germline at one end; this may be a read error. Other DNA variants within this sample encode the same CDR3. The chain carries TRBV6-5 and TRBJ2-7; D may be TRBD1 (6 bases). Germline assignment: CDR1 MNHEY and CDR2 SVGAGI. The CDR3 loop spans 14 amino acids. The CDR3 DNA reads as TGTGCCAGCACCCGAGGTGGGGGCTCCCACGAGCAGTACTTC. Its protein is CASTRGGGSHEQYF.

The J gene is TRBJ2-2, the V gene TRBV6-5, with D uncertain. The CDR3 contains 14 residues. V lost 2 bases and J 7 bases, leaving 11 bases between the germline ends. Germline V gives CDR1 MNHEY, CDR2 SVGAGI. CDR3 region: CASSYQVFDGELFF. The CDR3 DNA follows: TGTGCCAGCAGTTACCAGGTCTTCGACGGGGAGCTGTTTTTT.

The chain uses TRBV4-2 and TRBJ1-3; 9 nucleotides match TRBD1. There are 16 residues in the CDR3. V gave up 0 bases and J gave up 8 bases; unmatched junction bases: 8. Germline V gene lookup returns CDR1 LGHNA and CDR2 YNFKEQ. The CDR3 reads CASSQETGQGRDTIYF. The DNA for the CDR3 is TGTGCCAGCAGCCAAGAGACCGGACAGGGGCGGGACACCATATATTTT.

The rearrangement links TRBV4-2 to TRBJ2-7; D is unresolved. From germline, CDR1 is LGHNA and CDR2 YNFKEQ. This CDR3 spans 14 amino acids. The V end lost 1 base, the J end lost 3 bases, and 10 bases lay between the germline ends. CDR3 protein: CASSQAGSLYEQYF. CDR3 sequence (DNA): TGTGCCAGCAGCCAAGCCGGCAGCCTCTACGAGCAGTACTTC.